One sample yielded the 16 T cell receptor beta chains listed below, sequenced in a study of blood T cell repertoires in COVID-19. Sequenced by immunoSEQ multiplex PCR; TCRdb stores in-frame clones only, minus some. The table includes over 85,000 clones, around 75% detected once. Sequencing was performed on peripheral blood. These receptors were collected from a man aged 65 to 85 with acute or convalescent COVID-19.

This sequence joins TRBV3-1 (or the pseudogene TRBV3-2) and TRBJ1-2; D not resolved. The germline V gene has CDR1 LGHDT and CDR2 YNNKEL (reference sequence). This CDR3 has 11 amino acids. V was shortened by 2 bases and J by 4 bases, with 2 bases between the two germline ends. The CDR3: CASSQLYGYTF. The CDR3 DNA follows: TGTGCCAGCAGCCAACTCTATGGCTACACCTTC.

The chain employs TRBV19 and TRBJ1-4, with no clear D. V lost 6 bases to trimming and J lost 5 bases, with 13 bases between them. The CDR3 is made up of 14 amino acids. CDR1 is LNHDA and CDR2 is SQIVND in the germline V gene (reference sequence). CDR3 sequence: CASRTTKQNEKLFF. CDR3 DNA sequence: TGTGCCAGTAGAACGACAAAGCAGAATGAAAAACTGTTTTTT.

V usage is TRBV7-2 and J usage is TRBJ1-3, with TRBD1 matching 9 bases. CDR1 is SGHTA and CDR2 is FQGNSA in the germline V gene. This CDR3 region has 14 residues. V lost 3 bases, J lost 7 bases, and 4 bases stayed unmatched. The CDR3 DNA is TGTGCCAGCAGCTTCGGGACAGGGCCGAACACCATATATTTT. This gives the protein CASSFGTGPNTIYF.

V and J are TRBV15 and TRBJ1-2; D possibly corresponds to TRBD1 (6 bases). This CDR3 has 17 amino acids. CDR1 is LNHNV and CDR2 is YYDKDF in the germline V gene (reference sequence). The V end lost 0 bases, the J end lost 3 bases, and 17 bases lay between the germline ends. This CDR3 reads CATSRDGGATRYYGYTF. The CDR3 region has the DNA TGTGCCACCAGCAGAGACGGGGGGGCGACCCGATACTATGGCTACACCTTC.

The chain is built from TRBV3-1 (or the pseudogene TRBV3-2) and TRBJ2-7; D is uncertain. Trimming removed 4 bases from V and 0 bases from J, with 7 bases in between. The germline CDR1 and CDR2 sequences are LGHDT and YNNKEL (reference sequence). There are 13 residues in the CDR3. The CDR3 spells CASSLTPSYEQYF. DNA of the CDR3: TGTGCCAGCAGCCTGACACCCTCCTACGAGCAGTACTTC.

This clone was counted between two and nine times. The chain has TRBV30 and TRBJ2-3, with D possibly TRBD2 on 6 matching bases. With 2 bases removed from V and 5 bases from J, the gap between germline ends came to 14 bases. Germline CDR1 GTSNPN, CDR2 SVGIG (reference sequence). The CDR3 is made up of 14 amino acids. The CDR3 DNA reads TGTGCCTGGAGTATTGGAGGGCCGGTAGATACGCAGTATTTT. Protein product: CAWSIGGPVDTQYF. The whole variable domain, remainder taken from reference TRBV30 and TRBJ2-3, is SQTIHQWPATLVQPVGSPLSLECTVEGTSNPNLYWYRQAAGRGLQLLFYSVGIGQISSEVPQNLSASRPQDRQFILSSKKLLLSDSGFYLCAWSIGGPVDTQYFGPGTRLTVL.

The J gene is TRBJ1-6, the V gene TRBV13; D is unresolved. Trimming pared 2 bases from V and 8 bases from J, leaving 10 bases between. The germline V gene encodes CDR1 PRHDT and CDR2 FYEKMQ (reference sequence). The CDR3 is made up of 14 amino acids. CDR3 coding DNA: TGTGCCAGCAGCTTAACGTCGAGCGATTCACCCCTCCACTTT. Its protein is CASSLTSSDSPLHF.

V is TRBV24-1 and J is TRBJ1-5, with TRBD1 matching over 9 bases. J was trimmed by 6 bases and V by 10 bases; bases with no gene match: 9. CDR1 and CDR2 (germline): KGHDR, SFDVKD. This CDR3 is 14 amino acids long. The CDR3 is CATEGQGDRQPQHF. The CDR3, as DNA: TGTGCCACTGAGGGACAGGGAGATCGTCAGCCCCAGCATTTT.

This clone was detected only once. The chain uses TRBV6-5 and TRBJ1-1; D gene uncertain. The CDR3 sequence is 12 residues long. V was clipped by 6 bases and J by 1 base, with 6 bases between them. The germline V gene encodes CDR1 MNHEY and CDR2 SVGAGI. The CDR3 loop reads CASSRQNTEAFF. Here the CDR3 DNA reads TGTGCCAGCAGCCGACAGAACACTGAAGCTTTCTTT.

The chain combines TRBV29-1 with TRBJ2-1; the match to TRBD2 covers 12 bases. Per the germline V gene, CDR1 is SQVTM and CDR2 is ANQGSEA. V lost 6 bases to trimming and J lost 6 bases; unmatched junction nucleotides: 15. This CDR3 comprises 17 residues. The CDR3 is CSVSKGLAGGPSNEQFF. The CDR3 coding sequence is TGCAGCGTCTCAAAGGGGCTAGCGGGAGGGCCTTCCAATGAGCAGTTCTTC.

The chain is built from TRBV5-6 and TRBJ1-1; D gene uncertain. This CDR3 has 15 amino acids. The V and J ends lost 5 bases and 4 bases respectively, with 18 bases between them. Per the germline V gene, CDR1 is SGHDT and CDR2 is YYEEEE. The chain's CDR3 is CASSLVGPEGTEAFF. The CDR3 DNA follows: TGTGCCAGCAGTCTGGTCGGGCCCGAGGGCACTGAAGCTTTCTTT.

CDR3: CASSPGLAGLDTQYF. The DNA for the CDR3 is TGTGCCAGCAGCCCCGGACTAGCGGGATTGGATACGCAGTATTTT. V gene TRBV5-4 combines with J gene TRBJ2-3; 12 nucleotides agree with TRBD2. In germline, CDR1 is SGHNT, CDR2 YYREEE (reference sequence). This CDR3 spans 15 amino acids. Unmatched junction bases numbered 6, after V lost 4 bases and J lost 6 bases.

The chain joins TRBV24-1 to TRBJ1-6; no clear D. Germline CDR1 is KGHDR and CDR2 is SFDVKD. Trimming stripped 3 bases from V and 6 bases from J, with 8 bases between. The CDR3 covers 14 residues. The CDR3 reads CATSDPVRNSPLHF. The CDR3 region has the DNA TGTGCCACCAGTGATCCGGTCCGTAATTCACCCCTCCACTTT.

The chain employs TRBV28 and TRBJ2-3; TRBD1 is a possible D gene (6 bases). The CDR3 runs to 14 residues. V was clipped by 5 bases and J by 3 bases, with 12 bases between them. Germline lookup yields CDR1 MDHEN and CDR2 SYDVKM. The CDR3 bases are TGTGCCAGCAGTCTGACAGGACGAACAGATACGCAGTATTTT. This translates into CASSLTGRTDTQYF. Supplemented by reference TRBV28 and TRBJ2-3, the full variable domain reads DVKVTQSSRYLVKRTGEKVFLECVQDMDHENMFWYRQDPGLGLRLIYFSYDVKMKEKGDIPEGYSVSREKKERFSLILESASTNQTSMYLCASSLTGRTDTQYFGPGTRLTVL.

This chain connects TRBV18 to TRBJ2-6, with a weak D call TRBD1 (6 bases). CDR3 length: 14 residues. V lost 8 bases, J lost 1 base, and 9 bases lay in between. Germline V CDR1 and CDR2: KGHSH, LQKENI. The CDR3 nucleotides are TGTGCCAGCGGCGGACAGTCTGGGGCCAACGTCCTGACTTTC. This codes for CASGGQSGANVLTF. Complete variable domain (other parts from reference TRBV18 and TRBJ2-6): NAGVMQNPRHLVRRRGQEARLRCSPMKGHSHVYWYRQLPEEGLKFMVYLQKENIIDESGMPKERFSAEFPKEGPSILRIQQVVRGDSAAYFCASGGQSGANVLTFGAGSRLTVL.

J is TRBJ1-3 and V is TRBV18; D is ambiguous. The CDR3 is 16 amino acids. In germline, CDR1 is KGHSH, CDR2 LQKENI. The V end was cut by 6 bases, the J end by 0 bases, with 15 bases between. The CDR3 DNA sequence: TGTGCCAGCTCCCAAACAACCTCTTTCTCTGGAAACACCATATATTTT. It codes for CASSQTTSFSGNTIYF. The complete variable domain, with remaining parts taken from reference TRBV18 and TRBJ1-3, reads NAGVMQNPRHLVRRRGQEARLRCSPMKGHSHVYWYRQLPEEGLKFMVYLQKENIIDESGMPKERFSAEFPKEGPSILRIQQVVRGDSAAYFCASSQTTSFSGNTIYFGEGSWLTVV.